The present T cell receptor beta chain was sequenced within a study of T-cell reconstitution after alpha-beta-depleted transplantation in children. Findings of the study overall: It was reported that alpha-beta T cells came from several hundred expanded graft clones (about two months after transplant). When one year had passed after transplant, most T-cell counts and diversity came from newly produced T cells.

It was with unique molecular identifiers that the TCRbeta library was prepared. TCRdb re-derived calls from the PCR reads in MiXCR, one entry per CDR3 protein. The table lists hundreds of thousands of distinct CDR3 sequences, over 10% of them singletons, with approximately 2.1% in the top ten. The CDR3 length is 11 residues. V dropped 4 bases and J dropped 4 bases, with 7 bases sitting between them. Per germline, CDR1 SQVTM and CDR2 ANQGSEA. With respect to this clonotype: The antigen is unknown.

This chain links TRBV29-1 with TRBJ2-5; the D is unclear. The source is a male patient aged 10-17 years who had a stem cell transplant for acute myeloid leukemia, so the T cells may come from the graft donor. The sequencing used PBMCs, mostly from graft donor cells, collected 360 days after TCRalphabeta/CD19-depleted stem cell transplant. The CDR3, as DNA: TGCAGCGTTGTGGGCCGAGAGACCCAGTACTTC. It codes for CSVVGRETQYF.